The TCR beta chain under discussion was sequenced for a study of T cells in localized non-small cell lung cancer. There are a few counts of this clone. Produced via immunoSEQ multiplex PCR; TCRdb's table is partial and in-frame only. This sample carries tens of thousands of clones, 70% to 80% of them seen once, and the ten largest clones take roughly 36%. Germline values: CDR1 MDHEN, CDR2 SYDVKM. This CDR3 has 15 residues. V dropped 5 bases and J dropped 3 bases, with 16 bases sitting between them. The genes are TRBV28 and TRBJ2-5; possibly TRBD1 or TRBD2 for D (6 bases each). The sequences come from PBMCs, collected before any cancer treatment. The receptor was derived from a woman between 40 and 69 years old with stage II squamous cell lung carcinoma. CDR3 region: CASSPGSEGEETQYF. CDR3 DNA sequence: TGTGCCAGCAGTCCCGGGTCGGAGGGGGAAGAGACCCAGTACTTC.